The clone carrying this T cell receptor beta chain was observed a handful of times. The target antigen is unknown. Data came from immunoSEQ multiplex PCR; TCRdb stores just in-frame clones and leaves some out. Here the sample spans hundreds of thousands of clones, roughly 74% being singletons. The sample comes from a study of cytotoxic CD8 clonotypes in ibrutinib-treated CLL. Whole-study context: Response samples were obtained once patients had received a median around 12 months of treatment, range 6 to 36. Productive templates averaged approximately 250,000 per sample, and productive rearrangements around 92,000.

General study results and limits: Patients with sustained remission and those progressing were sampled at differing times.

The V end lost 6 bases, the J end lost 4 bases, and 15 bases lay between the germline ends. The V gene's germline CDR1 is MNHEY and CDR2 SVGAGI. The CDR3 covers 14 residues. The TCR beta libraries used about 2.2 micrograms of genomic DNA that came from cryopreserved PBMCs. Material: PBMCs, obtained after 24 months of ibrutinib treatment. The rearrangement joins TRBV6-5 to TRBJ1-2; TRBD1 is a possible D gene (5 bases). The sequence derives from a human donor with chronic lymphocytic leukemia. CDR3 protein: CASSAGGESYGYTF. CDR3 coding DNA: TGTGCCAGCAGCGCCGGGGGGGAATCCTATGGCTACACCTTC.